This record concerns one TCR beta chain sequence. This sample is drawn from a study of T cells after posttransplantation cyclophosphamide. Control samples came 1 year after myeloablative marrow transplants with methotrexate plus calcineurin inhibitor. From germline, CDR1 is SNHLY and CDR2 FYNNEI. This CDR3 contains 13 residues. V gave up 3 bases and J gave up 6 bases, with 12 bases separating them. Produced via immunoSEQ multiplex PCR; TCRdb's table is partial and in-frame only. The sample contains about 12,000 clones, approximately 80% of which appear only once. This receptor was taken from a male patient in his 30s who received an allogeneic stem cell transplant from an unrelated donor, was CMV-positive, and had acute GVHD only. Some T cells may be transferred from the graft donor. The sample here was PBMCs, taken 350 to 400 days after allogeneic stem cell transplant with calcineurin inhibitor and methotrexate. The V call is TRBV2, the J call TRBJ2-7; D possibly corresponds to TRBD1 (6 bases). The CDR3 region is CASSDPQGTEQYF. The CDR3 nucleotides are TGTGCCAGCAGTGACCCACAGGGAACCGAGCAGTACTTC.